Listed below are T cell receptor beta chains from one sample, sequenced in a study of blood T cell repertoires in COVID-19. The protocol was immunoSEQ multiplex PCR, while the TCRdb copy is restricted to in-frame clones and leaves out a portion. The sample shows just under 350,000 clones, around 86% of them seen only once. Material: peripheral blood. The origin of the receptors is a woman in her forties or fifties with COVID-19, enrolled during active disease. Both conserved end residues are trimmed from each CDR3.

>TRBV10-3
AIGEALSNQPQH
>TRBV25-1
ASSGRRAVYEQY
>TRBV7-3
ASSLRLPVGQGAFEQY
>TRBV2
ASKRTGGIYSNQPQH
>TRBV15
ATRGDRRNHNEQF
>TRBV3-1/TRBV3-2
ASIKGLAGGPGEQF
>TRBV7-3
ASSFRTGGADTQY
>TRBV24-1
ATGQGLGQETQY
>TRBV11-2
ASSKTGEGGYT
>TRBV15
ATSRRTSGNYNEQF
>TRBV7-7
ASSPTPVGDRGPSSYNEQF
>TRBV7-9
ASSLVTSGAHYEQY
>TRBV11-2
ASSPFILGNTEAF
>TRBV7-8
ASSFSGSSYNEQF
>TRBV6-4
ASSALAGYNEQF
>TRBV7-6
ASSLEATPYEQY